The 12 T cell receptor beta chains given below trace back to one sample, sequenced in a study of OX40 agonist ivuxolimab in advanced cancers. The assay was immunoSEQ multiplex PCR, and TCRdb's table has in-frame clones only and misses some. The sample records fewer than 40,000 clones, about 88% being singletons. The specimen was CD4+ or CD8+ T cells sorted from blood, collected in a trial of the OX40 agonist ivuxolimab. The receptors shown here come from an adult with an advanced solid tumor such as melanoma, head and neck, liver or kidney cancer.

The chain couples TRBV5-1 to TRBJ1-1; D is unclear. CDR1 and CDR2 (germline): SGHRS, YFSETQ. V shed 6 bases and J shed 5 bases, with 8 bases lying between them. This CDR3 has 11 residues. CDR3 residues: CASTSGTEAFF. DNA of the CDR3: TGCGCCAGCACATCCGGGACTGAAGCTTTCTTT.

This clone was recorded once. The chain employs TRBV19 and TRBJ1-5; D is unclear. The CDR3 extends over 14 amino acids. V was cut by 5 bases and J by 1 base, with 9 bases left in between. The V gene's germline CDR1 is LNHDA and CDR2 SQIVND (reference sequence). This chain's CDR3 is CASSPGSSNQPQHF. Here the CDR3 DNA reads TGTGCCAGTAGTCCAGGTTCAAGCAATCAGCCCCAGCATTTT. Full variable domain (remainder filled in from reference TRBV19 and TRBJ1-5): DGGITQSPKYLFRKEGQNVTLSCEQNLNHDAMYWYRQDPGQGLRLIYYSQIVNDFQKGDIAEGYSVSREKKESFPLTVTSAQKNPTAFYLCASSPGSSNQPQHFGDGTRLSIL.

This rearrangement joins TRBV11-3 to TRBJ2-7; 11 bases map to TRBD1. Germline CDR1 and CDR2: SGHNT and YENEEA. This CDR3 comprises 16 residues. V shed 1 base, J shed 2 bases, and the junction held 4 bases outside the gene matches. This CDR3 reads CASSLGKGQGAYEQYF. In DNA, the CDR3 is TGTGCCAGCAGCTTAGGAAAGGGACAGGGGGCCTACGAGCAGTACTTC.

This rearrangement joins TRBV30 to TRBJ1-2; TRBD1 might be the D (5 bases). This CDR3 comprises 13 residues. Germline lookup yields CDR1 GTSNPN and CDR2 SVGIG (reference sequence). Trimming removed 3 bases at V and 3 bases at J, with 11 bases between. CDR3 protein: CAWSLTVDYGYTF. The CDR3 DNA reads TGTGCCTGGAGCCTGACAGTCGACTATGGCTACACCTTC.

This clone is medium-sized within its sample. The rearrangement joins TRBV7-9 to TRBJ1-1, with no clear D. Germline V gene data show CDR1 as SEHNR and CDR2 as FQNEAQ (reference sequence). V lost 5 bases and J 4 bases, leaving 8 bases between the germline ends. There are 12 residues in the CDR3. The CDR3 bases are TGTGCCAGCAGCCTGGGGTTCACTGAAGCTTTCTTT. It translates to CASSLGFTEAFF.

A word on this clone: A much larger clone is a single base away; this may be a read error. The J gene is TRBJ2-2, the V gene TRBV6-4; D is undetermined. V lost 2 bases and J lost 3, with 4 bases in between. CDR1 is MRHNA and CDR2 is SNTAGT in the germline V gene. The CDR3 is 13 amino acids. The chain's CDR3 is CASSDGDTGELFF. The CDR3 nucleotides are TGTGCCAGCAGTGACGGGGACACCGGGGAGCTGTTTTTT.

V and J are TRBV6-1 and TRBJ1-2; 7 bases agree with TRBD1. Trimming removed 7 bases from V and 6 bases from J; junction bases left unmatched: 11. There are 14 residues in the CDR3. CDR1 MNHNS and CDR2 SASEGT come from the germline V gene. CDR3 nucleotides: TGTGCCAGCACCTATGACAGGGTCTTAGATGGCTACACCTTC. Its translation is CASTYDRVLDGYTF.

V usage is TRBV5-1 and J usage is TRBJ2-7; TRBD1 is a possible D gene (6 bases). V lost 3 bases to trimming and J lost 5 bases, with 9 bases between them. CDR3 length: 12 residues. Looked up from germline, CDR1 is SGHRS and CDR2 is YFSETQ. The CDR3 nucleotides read TGCGCCAGCAGCTCACAGGGTCACGAGCAGTACTTC. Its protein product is CASSSQGHEQYF.

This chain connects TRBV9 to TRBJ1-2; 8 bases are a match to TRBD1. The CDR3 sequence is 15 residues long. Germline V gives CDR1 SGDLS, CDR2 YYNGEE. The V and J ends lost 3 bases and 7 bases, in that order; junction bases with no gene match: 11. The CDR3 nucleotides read TGTGCCAGCAGCGCGTTCCAGGGGGCGCTTAGTGGCTACACCTTC. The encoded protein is CASSAFQGALSGYTF.

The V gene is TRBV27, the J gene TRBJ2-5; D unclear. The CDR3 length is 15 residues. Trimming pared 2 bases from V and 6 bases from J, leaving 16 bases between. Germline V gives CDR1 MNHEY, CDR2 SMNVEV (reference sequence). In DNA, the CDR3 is TGTGCCAGCAGTTTAAACGCCGCTGAGGTCAAGACCCAGTACTTC. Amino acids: CASSLNAAEVKTQYF.

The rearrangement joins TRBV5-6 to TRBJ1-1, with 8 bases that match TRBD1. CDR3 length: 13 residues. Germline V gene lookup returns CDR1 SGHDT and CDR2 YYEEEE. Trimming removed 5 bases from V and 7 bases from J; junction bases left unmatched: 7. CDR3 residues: CASRTQGASEAFF. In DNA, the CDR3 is TGTGCCAGCAGGACGCAGGGGGCGAGTGAAGCTTTCTTT. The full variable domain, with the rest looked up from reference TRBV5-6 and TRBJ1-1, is DAGVTQSPTHLIKTRGQQVTLRCSPKSGHDTVSWYQQALGQGPQFIFQYYEEEERQRGNFPDRFSGHQFPNYSSELNVNALLLGDSALYLCASRTQGASEAFFGQGTRLTVV.

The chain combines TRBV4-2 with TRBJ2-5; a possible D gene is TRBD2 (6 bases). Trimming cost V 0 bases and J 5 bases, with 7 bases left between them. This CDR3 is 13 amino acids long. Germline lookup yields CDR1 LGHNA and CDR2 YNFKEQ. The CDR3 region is CASSQDGGETQYF. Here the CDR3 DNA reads TGTGCCAGCAGCCAAGATGGGGGGGAGACCCAGTACTTC.